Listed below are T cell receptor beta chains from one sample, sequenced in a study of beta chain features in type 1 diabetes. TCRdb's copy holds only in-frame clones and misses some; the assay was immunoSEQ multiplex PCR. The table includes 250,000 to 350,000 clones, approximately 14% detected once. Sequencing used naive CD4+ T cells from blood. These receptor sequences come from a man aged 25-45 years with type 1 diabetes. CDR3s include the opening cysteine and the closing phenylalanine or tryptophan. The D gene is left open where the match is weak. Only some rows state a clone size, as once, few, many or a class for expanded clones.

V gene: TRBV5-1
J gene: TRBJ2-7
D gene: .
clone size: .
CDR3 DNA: TGCGCCAGCAGCTTGGTTCAGGGGCTCTCTACCTACGAGCAGTACTTC
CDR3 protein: CASSLVQGLSTYEQYF

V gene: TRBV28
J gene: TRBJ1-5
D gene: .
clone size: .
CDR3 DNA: TGTGCCAGCAGCCCAGGGGAAGGGGGCAATCAGCCCCAGCATTTT
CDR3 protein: CASSPGEGGNQPQHF

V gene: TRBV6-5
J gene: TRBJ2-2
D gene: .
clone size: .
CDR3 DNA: TGTGCCAGCAGTTGGGGCAGTAACACCGGGGAGCTGTTTTTT
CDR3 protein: CASSWGSNTGELFF

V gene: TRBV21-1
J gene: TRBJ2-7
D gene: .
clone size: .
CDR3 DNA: TGTGCCAGCAGCAACCGACAGGAGTACGAGCAGTACTTC
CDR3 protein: CASSNRQEYEQYF

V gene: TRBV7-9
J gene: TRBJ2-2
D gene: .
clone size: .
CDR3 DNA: TGTGCCAGCAGCTGGGGCGGTGGTACCGGGGAGCTGTTTTTT
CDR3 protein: CASSWGGGTGELFF

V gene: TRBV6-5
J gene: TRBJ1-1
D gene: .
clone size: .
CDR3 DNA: TGTGCCAGCAGCGAAGGGGCTATAAGAACTGAAGCTTTCTTT
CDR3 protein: CASSEGAIRTEAFF

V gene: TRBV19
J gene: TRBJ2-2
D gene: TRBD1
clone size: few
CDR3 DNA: TGTGCCAGTAGTCCCGGGACAGGCGGGACCGGGGAGCTGTTTTTT
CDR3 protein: CASSPGTGGTGELFF

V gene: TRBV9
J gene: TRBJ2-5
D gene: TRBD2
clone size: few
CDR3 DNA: TGTGCCAGCAGTACCGGGGAGGGGAGTGCTGGGGAGACCCAGTACTTC
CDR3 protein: CASSTGEGSAGETQYF

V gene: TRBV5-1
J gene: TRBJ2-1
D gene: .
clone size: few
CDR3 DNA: TGCGCCAGCAGCTTGGCCCGGAGCTCCTACAATGAGCAGTTCTTC
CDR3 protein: CASSLARSSYNEQFF

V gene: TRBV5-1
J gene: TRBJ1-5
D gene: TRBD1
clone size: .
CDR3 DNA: TGCGCCAGCAGCTTGGATCCGGGACAGGGTGGGAATCAGCCCCAGCATTTT
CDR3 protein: CASSLDPGQGGNQPQHF

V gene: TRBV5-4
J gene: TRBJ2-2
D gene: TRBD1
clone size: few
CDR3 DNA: TGTGCCAGCAGCCTAAACTGGGACAGGGGGCAACGGACCGGGGAGCTGTTTTTT
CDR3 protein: CASSLNWDRGQRTGELFF

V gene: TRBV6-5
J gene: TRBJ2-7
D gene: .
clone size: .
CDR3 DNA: TGTGCCAGCAGTTACGGAGGCCTAATGTACGAGCAGTACTTC
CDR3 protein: CASSYGGLMYEQYF

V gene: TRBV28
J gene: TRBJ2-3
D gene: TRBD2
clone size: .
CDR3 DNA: TGTGCCAGCAGTTTAGCTAGCGGGACCTCAAATACGCAGTATTTT
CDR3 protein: CASSLASGTSNTQYF

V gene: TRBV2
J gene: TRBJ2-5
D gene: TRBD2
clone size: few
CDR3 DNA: TGTGCCAGCAGTGCCAACGGACTAGGGGAAGAGACCCAGTACTTC
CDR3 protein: CASSANGLGEETQYF

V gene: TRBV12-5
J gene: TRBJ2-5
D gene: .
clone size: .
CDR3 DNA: TGTGCTAGTGCCGGGAAGCCCCAAGAGACCCAGTACTTC
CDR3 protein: CASAGKPQETQYF

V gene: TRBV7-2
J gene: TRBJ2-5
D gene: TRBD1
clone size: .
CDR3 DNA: TGTGCCAGCAGCTCTGACAGGGCCCAAGAGACCCAGTACTTC
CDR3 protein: CASSSDRAQETQYF

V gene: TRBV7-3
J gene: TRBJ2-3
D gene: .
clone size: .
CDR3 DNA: TGTGCCAGCAGCTTATGGGGCCTAGCGTCGACGCAGTATTTT
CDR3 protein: CASSLWGLASTQYF

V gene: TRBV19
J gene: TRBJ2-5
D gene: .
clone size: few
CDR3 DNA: TGTGCCAGTAGTCACCCTAGCGAGGAGACCCAGTACTTC
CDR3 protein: CASSHPSEETQYF

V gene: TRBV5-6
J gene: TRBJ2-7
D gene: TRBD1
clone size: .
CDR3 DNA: TGTGCCAGCAGCTTGGTGACAGGGGTAAACGAGCAGTACTTC
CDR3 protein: CASSLVTGVNEQYF

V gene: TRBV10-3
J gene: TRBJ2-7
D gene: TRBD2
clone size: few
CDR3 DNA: TGTGCCATCACCTCTGTAGCGGGCGGTCCCTACGAGCAGTACTTC
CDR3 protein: CAITSVAGGPYEQYF

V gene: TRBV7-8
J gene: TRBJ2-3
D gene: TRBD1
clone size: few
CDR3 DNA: TGTGCCAGCAGCTTATTGCGGGACAGGGGTCGGGCAGATACGCAGTATTTT
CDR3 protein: CASSLLRDRGRADTQYF

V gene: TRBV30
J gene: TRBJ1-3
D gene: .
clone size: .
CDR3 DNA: TGTGCCTGGAGTCCCTTCAACTATTACTCTGGAAACACCATATATTTT
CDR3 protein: CAWSPFNYYSGNTIYF

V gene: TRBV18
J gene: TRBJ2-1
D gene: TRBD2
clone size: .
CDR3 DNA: TGTGCCAGCTCAGGTCTCGCAGCGGGAGGTCACAATGAGCAGTTCTTC
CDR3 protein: CASSGLAAGGHNEQFF

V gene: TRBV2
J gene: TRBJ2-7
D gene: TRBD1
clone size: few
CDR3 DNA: TGTGCCAGCAATGGACAGGGGATTTCCTACGAGCAGTACTTC
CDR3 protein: CASNGQGISYEQYF

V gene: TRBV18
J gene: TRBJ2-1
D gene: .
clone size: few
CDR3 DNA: TGTGCCAGCTCACGAGATACTAGCATGCGCAATGAGCAGTTCTTC
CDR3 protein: CASSRDTSMRNEQFF

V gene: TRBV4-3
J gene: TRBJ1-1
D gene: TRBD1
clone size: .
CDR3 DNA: TGCGCCAGCAGCCAATTACAGGGGGCGAACACTGAAGCTTTCTTT
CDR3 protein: CASSQLQGANTEAFF

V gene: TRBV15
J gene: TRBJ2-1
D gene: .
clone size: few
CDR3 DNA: TGTGCCACCAGCAGAGATAGAGGTCTGCTACAAATGGGTGGCAATGAGCAGTTCTTC
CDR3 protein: CATSRDRGLLQMGGNEQFF